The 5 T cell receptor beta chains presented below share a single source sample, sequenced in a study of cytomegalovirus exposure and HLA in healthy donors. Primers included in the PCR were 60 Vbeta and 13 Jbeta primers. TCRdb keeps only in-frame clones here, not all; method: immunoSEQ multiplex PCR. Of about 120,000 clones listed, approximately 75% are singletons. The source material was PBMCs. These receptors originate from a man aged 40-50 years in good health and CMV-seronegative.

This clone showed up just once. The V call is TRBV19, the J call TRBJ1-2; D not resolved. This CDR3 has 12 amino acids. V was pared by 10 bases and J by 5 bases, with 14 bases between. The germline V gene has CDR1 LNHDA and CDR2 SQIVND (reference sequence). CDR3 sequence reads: CAIDGYEYGYTF. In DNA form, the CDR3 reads TGTGCCATTGACGGGTACGAATATGGCTACACCTTC.

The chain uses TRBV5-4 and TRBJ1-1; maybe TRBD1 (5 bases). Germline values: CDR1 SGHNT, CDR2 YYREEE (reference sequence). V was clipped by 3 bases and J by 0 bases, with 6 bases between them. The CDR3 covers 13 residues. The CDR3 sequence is CASSSGMNTEAFF. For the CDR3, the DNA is TGTGCCAGCAGCTCAGGGATGAACACTGAAGCTTTCTTT.

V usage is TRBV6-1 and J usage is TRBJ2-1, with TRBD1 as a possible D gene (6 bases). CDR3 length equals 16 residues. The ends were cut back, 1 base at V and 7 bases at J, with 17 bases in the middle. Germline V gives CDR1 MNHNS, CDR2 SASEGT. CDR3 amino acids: CASSEVGRGKLNEQFF. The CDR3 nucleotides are TGTGCCAGCAGTGAAGTAGGCAGGGGAAAGTTAAATGAGCAGTTCTTC.

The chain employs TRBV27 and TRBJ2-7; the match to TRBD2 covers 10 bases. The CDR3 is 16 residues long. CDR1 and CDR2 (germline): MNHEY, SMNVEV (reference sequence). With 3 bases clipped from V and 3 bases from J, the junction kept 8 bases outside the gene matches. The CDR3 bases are TGTGCCAGCAGTTTTTACGGGGCTAGCGGGAGCTACGAGCAGTACTTC. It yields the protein CASSFYGASGSYEQYF.

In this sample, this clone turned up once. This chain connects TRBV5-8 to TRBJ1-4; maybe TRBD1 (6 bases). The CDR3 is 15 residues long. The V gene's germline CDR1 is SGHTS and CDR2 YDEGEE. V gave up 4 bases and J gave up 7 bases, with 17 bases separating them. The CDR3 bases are TGTGCCAGCAGCCCAGGGGTCGGGGAGGGTGAAAAACTGTTTTTT. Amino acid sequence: CASSPGVGEGEKLFF.